What follows are 11 T cell receptor beta chains derived from one specimen sequenced in a study of shared clonotypes between healthy human individuals. The repertoire was sequenced with immunoSEQ multiplex PCR; TCRdb's copy has only in-frame clones and lacks some. The sample lists around 2.5 million clones; roughly 93% were seen once. The material sequenced was naive CD4+ T cells from PBMCs. The subset: CD45RA+ positively selected. All receptors come from a man in his late teens or twenties in good health. Some clones in this sample may be carry-over from other donors' samples.

The J gene is TRBJ2-1, the V gene TRBV7-2; D is possibly TRBD2 (6 bases). The CDR3 runs 15 residues. The V gene lost 5 bases and the J gene lost 4 bases, with 15 bases spanning the gap. CDR1 is SGHTA, CDR2 FQGNSA, per germline. The CDR3 region is CASSPPEGGYNEQFF. The CDR3 nucleotides read TGTGCCAGCAGCCCTCCGGAGGGCGGGTACAATGAGCAGTTCTTC. Supplemented by reference TRBV7-2 and TRBJ2-1, the full variable domain reads GAGVSQSPSNKVTEKGKDVELRCDPISGHTALYWYRQSLGQGLEFLIYFQGNSAPDKSGLPSDRFSAERTGGSVSTLTIQRTQQEDSAVYLCASSPPEGGYNEQFFGPGTRLTVL.

A note on this clone: The sample has other DNA sequences that encode this CDR3 too. The gene calls are TRBV5-1 and TRBJ1-2; D perhaps matches TRBD1 (5 bases). This CDR3 contains 14 residues. CDR1 and CDR2 from the germline V gene are SGHRS and YFSETQ. V shed 0 bases and J shed 6 bases, with 12 bases lying between them. Here the CDR3 reads CASSLGQGEDGYTF. The CDR3 DNA is TGCGCCAGCAGCTTGGGGCAGGGTGAAGATGGCTACACCTTC. Filled out from reference TRBV5-1 and TRBJ1-2, the complete variable domain reads KAGVTQTPRYLIKTRGQQVTLSCSPISGHRSVSWYQQTPGQGLQFLFEYFSETQRNKGNFPGRFSGRQFSNSRSEMNVSTLELGDSALYLCASSLGQGEDGYTFGSGTRLTVV.

The rearrangement links TRBV7-9 to TRBJ1-2; D not resolved. Deletions cut 1 base from V and 7 bases from J, with 16 bases between. The CDR3 covers 15 residues. CDR1 SEHNR and CDR2 FQNEAQ come from the germline V gene (reference sequence). CDR3 sequence (DNA): TGTGCCAGCAGCTTAGTCTCCAGGTTTAGCTCTGGCTACACCTTC. Amino acids: CASSLVSRFSSGYTF.

This rearrangement joins TRBV9 to TRBJ1-5; no reliable D call. This CDR3 contains 14 residues. Per the germline V gene, CDR1 is SGDLS and CDR2 is YYNGEE. Trimming cost V 0 bases and J 5 bases, with 9 bases left between them. CDR3 in DNA: TGTGCCAGCAGCGTAGATTCGGGGTATCAGCCCCAGCATTTT. Translating it yields CASSVDSGYQPQHF.

This clone has just a few counts. The chain links TRBV30 to TRBJ1-1; 10 nucleotides align to TRBD1. The CDR3 has 16 residues. Germline V gene data show CDR1 as GTSNPN and CDR2 as SVGIG (reference sequence). V lost 4 bases to trimming and J lost 4 bases; unmatched junction nucleotides: 12. The chain's CDR3 is CAWTSGTGVGATEAFF. In DNA form, the CDR3 reads TGTGCCTGGACCTCCGGGACAGGGGTAGGGGCCACTGAAGCTTTCTTT.

This clone was seen a single time. The V gene is TRBV27, the J gene TRBJ1-1; D not certain. CDR3 length equals 14 residues. V was shortened by 3 bases and J by 5 bases, with 13 bases between the two germline ends. Per the germline V gene, CDR1 is MNHEY and CDR2 is SMNVEV (reference sequence). The CDR3 here is CASSLRAPGTEAFF. The CDR3 DNA is TGTGCCAGCAGTTTGCGGGCCCCAGGAACTGAAGCTTTCTTT.

CDR3 nucleotides: TGTGCCAGCTCCAGCTACTTGACAGATACGCAGTATTTT. Its translation is CASSSYLTDTQYF. V is TRBV18 and J is TRBJ2-3, with no clear D. CDR1 and CDR2 (germline): KGHSH, LQKENI. Between the trimmed V and J ends, which lost 6 bases and 3 bases, there was a span of 10 bases. The CDR3 totals 13 residues.

On this clone itself: This sample includes further DNA sequences coding for the same CDR3. This chain joins TRBV7-3 and TRBJ2-2; no reliable D call. Trimming took off 2 bases at V and 1 base at J, with 8 bases between the two ends. The CDR3 length is 15 residues. From germline, CDR1 is SGHTA and CDR2 FQGTGA. The CDR3 loop reads CASSLRTGNTGELFF. The CDR3 DNA reads as TGTGCCAGCAGCTTACGTACGGGGAACACCGGGGAGCTGTTTTTT.

The rearrangement links TRBV7-2 to TRBJ1-2; possibly TRBD1 for D (5 bases). There are 13 residues in the CDR3. The ends were cut back, 0 bases at V and 8 bases at J, with 10 bases in the middle. Germline CDR1 reads SGHTA; CDR2 reads FQGNSA. This CDR3 is CASSLARGHGYTF. DNA for the CDR3: TGTGCCAGCAGCTTAGCGAGGGGTCACGGCTACACCTTC.

J is TRBJ1-5 and V is TRBV6-1, with D hard to call. V was shortened by 4 bases and J by 5 bases, with 9 bases between the two germline ends. The germline gives CDR1 MNHNS, CDR2 SASEGT. CDR3 length: 13 amino acids. In nucleotides, the CDR3 is TGTGCCAGCAGTGTTGAGAGGGATCAGCCCCAGCATTTT. Translated, it gives CASSVERDQPQHF.

This rearrangement joins TRBV10-3 to TRBJ2-3, with 8 bases identical to TRBD2. The CDR3 contains 13 residues. Germline CDR1 ENHRY, CDR2 SYGVKD. J lost 2 bases, V lost 10 bases, and 5 bases had no gene match. This chain's CDR3 is CATNSGITDTQYF. In DNA, the CDR3 is TGTGCCACCAATAGCGGGATCACAGATACGCAGTATTTT.